A single sample is the source of the 14 T cell receptor beta chains below, sequenced in a study of cytomegalovirus exposure and HLA in healthy donors. Here immunoSEQ multiplex PCR was the method, and the copy in TCRdb shows in-frame clones only, minus some. The sample yields about 200,000 clones, less than 85% seen once. Sequencing was carried out using PBMCs. The source of these receptors is a woman aged 18-29 years in good health and CMV-seronegative.

The CDR3 reads CASSPYGQETQYF. The CDR3 bases are TGCGCCAGCAGCCCGTATGGCCAAGAGACCCAGTACTTC. The chain employs TRBV5-1 and TRBJ2-5; D gene uncertain. V lost 4 bases to trimming and J lost 1 base, with 8 bases between them. Germline loops: CDR1 SGHRS, CDR2 YFSETQ. The CDR3 length is 13 residues.

CDR3 nucleotide sequence: TGCGCCAGCAGCTTGGACAGGCAGATGAGGACAGATACGCAGTATTTT. Translated: CASSLDRQMRTDTQYF. The rearrangement uses TRBV5-1 and TRBJ2-3; possible D gene TRBD1, 5 bases. Germline assignment: CDR1 SGHRS and CDR2 YFSETQ. This CDR3 has 16 residues. V was cut by 0 bases and J by 3 bases, with 14 bases left in between. The full variable domain, its missing parts supplied by reference TRBV5-1 and TRBJ2-3, is KAGVTQTPRYLIKTRGQQVTLSCSPISGHRSVSWYQQTPGQGLQFLFEYFSETQRNKGNFPGRFSGRQFSNSRSEMNVSTLELGDSALYLCASSLDRQMRTDTQYFGPGTRLTVL.

Points on this clone: An end of the junction differs from the germline gene, which may be a read error. The chain uses TRBV6-4 and TRBJ2-1, with D perhaps TRBD1 (5 bases). Germline loops: CDR1 MRHNA, CDR2 SNTAGT. The length of the CDR3 is 15 residues. The chain's CDR3 is CANSAQETSHNEQFF. DNA of the CDR3: TGTGCCAACAGTGCACAGGAGACAAGCCACAATGAGCAGTTCTTC.

This sequence joins TRBV4-1 and TRBJ2-7; the match to TRBD1 covers 8 bases. Unmatched junction bases numbered 5, after V lost 1 base and J lost 3 bases. The CDR3 spans 15 residues. Germline CDR1 is MGHRA and CDR2 is YSYEKL. The CDR3: CASSQGGDRYYEQYF. The CDR3, as DNA: TGCGCCAGCAGCCAAGGAGGGGACAGGTACTACGAGCAGTACTTC.

The rearrangement joins TRBV6-1 to TRBJ1-1, with D unclear. This CDR3 comprises 14 residues. In germline, CDR1 is MNHNS, CDR2 SASEGT. The V gene lost 3 bases and the J gene lost 1 base, with 9 bases spanning the gap. CDR3 sequence reads: CASSEWSSNTEAFF. Here the CDR3 DNA reads TGTGCCAGCAGTGAGTGGTCATCGAACACTGAAGCTTTCTTT.

This rearrangement joins TRBV9 to TRBJ2-7; D remains ambiguous. V lost 0 bases and J 0 bases, leaving 13 bases between the germline ends. Germline assignment: CDR1 SGDLS and CDR2 YYNGEE. CDR3 size: 16 residues. The CDR3 sequence is CASSVEGRVPSYEQYF. DNA for the CDR3: TGTGCCAGCAGCGTAGAGGGTCGGGTACCCTCCTACGAGCAGTACTTC.

This clone was found a few times. The chain joins TRBV7-9 to TRBJ2-1; D possibly corresponds to TRBD2 (7 bases). V was trimmed by 5 bases and J by 10 bases, leaving 18 bases between them. This CDR3 has 14 residues. From germline, CDR1 is SEHNR and CDR2 FQNEAQ (reference sequence). CDR3 in DNA: TGTGCCAGCAGCCTTAACTGGGGGGGCCAGGAGCAGTTCTTC. Its translation is CASSLNWGGQEQFF.

The V and J genes are TRBV10-2 and TRBJ2-2; 7 bases align to TRBD1. The CDR3 spans 12 residues. Trimming cost V 11 bases and J 5 bases; bases outside gene matches: 5. Germline lookup yields CDR1 WSHSY and CDR2 SAAADI. The CDR3 bases are TGCGCCGACAGGGCGGAGACCGGGGAGCTGTTTTTT. The encoded protein is CADRAETGELFF.

This clone was seen a single time. This rearrangement joins TRBV5-4 to TRBJ2-7; 8 bases fit TRBD1. V lost 4 bases to trimming and J lost 5 bases; unmatched junction nucleotides: 5. Germline CDR1 reads SGHNT; CDR2 reads YYREEE (reference sequence). The CDR3 has 13 residues. As DNA, the CDR3 is TGTGCCAGCAGCGAGGACAGGGAGGACGAGCAGTACTTC. The encoded protein is CASSEDREDEQYF.

This chain joins TRBV5-6 and TRBJ2-2, with 7 bases identical to TRBD2. Germline values: CDR1 SGHDT, CDR2 YYEEEE. After removal of 3 bases from V and 2 bases from J, the junction contained 4 bases not matched to a gene. This CDR3 has 15 residues. The CDR3, as DNA: TGTGCCAGCAGCTGGGGACTATCAAACACCGGGGAGCTGTTTTTT. It specifies CASSWGLSNTGELFF.

The chain combines TRBV27 with TRBJ1-2; D is uncertain. The CDR3 covers 15 residues. Trimming left V 2 bases short and J 5 bases short, with 15 bases between. Germline CDR1 MNHEY, CDR2 SMNVEV (reference sequence). This CDR3 reads CASSLHRAGQYGYTF. The CDR3 region has the DNA TGTGCCAGCAGTTTACATCGAGCCGGGCAGTATGGCTACACCTTC.

CDR3 amino acids: CASSLGWTGSVSDNQPQHF. CDR3 DNA sequence: TGTGCCAGCAGCTTGGGGTGGACGGGGAGCGTATCAGACAATCAGCCCCAGCATTTT. The J gene is TRBJ1-5, the V gene TRBV5-8, with D unresolved. Trimming shortened V by 0 bases and J by 3 bases, and 22 bases separated the two germline ends. This CDR3 region has 19 residues. CDR1 is SGHTS and CDR2 is YDEGEE in the germline V gene.

This clone has a handful of counts. The chain uses TRBV10-1 and TRBJ2-7; 8 bases line up with TRBD1. This CDR3 region has 14 residues. Germline CDR1 is WNHNN and CDR2 is SYGVQD (reference sequence). Germline trimming cut 5 bases from V and 5 bases from J; bases unmatched to any gene: 8. CDR3: CASSQTGVTHEQYF. CDR3 bases: TGCGCCAGCAGTCAGACAGGGGTTACACACGAGCAGTACTTC.

This chain links TRBV13 with TRBJ1-5; D is possibly TRBD1 (6 bases). This CDR3 contains 14 residues. Trimming removed 0 bases at V and 6 bases at J, with 9 bases between. The germline gives CDR1 PRHDT, CDR2 FYEKMQ (reference sequence). DNA for the CDR3: TGTGCCAGCAGCTTAGGACAGGGCCCTCAGCCCCAGCATTTT. Translation gives CASSLGQGPQPQHF.